Following are 3 T cell receptor beta chains from one sample sequenced in a study of blood T cells in healthy people across ages. With a J-beta primer mix and a sample-barcoded 5' primer, a second PCR ran about 7 to 12 cycles. TCRdb reprocessed the 5' RACE reads with MiXCR, giving one entry per CDR3 protein. The sample includes about 500,000 distinct CDR3 sequences, less than 25% of them seen just once. These data also featured in a second study, about T cells of mothers and their children.

The sample comprised blood. These receptors were obtained from a boy aged 5 to 17 in good health.

This clonotype was observed a few times. The rearrangement uses TRBV6-5 and TRBJ2-7; perhaps TRBD1 as D (6 bases). The CDR3 contains 13 residues. The V and J ends lost 2 bases and 5 bases respectively, with 10 bases between them. Germline V CDR1 and CDR2: MNHEY, SVGAGI. The DNA for the CDR3 is TGTGCCAGCAGTTACACAGGGTTCGACGAGCAGTACTTC. Translated: CASSYTGFDEQYF.

In its sample, this clonotype was seen once. This rearrangement joins TRBV12-3 or TRBV12-4 to TRBJ1-6, with D possibly matching TRBD1 (5 bases). The length of the CDR3 is 15 residues. Trimming took 0 bases from V and 14 from J, leaving 17 bases between them. DNA of the CDR3: TGTGCCAGCAGTTTAGCCGAGGGGACTACTTCGGCCCTCCACTTT. It yields the protein CASSLAEGTTSALHF.

V gene TRBV10-3 combines with J gene TRBJ2-7; 9 nucleotides line up with TRBD1. Trimming cost V 2 bases and J 6 bases; bases outside gene matches: 8. The CDR3 is 15 amino acids. Germline CDR1 reads ENHRY; CDR2 reads SYGVKD. CDR3 loop: CAISEVGTGTREQYF. The CDR3, as DNA: TGTGCCATCAGTGAGGTAGGGACAGGGACCCGCGAGCAGTACTTC.